A single TCR beta chain is shown here with its context. This specimen belongs to a study of shared clonotypes between healthy human individuals. The CDR3 has 15 amino acids. The V gene end was trimmed by 5 bases and the J gene end by 4 bases; junction bases not matched to a gene: 8. The germline V gene encodes CDR1 SGHTA and CDR2 FQGNSA. Repertoires were generated with immunoSEQ multiplex PCR, while TCRdb's copy carries only in-frame clones and drops some. In the table there are roughly 500,000 clones, approximately 79% of which are singletons. V is TRBV7-2 and J is TRBJ2-1; 7 bases fit TRBD1. Specimen: PBMCs. This clonotype was obtained from a woman aged 40 to 50 in good health. Some clones in this sample may be carry-over from other donors' samples. CDR3 nucleotides: TGTGCCAGCAGCCCCCCGGGACAGTCGTACAATGAGCAGTTCTTC. As protein: CASSPPGQSYNEQFF.